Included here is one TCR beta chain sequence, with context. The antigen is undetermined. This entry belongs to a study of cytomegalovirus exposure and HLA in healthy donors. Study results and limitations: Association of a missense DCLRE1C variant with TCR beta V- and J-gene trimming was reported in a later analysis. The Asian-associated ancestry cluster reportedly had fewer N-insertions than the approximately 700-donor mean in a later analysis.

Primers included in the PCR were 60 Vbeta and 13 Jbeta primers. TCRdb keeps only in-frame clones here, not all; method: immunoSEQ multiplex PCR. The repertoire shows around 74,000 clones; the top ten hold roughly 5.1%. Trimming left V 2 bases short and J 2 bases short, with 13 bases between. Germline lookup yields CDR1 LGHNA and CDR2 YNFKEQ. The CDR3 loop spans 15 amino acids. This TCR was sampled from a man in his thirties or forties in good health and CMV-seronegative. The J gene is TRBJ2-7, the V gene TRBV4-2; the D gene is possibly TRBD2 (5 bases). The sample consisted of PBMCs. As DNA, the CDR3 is TGTGCCAGCAGCCAACCACGGGATTCCCCCTACGAGCAGTACTTC. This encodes CASSQPRDSPYEQYF.